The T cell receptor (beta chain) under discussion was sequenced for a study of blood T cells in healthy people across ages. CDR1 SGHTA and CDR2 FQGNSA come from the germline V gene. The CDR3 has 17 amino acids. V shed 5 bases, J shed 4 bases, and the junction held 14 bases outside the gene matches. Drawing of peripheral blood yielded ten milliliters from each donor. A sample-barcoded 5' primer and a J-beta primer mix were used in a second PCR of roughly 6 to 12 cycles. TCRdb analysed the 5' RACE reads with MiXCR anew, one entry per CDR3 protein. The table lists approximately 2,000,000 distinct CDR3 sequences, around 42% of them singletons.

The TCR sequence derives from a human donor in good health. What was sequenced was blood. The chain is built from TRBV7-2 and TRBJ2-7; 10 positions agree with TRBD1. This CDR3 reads CASSQRQGALKDYEQYF. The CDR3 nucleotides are TGTGCCAGCAGCCAACGACAGGGGGCGCTTAAGGATTACGAGCAGTACTTC.